Listed here is a single T cell receptor beta chain. Antigen: not known. This specimen comes from a study of T cells in Graves' hyperthyroidism and ophthalmopathy. Study in general: Once the initial diagnosis was made, peripheral blood was obtained before any treatment. General study results and limits: Blood held most thyroid clonotypes expanded above 0.001 frequency.

Diagnosis relied on clinical symptoms, serum thyroxine and TRAb, thyroid ultrasound and orbital computed tomography. Using RNA transcripts as the source, TCR beta CDR3 regions were amplified. Initially, a first-round RT-PCR of the TCR CDR3 employed the HTBI primer set. TCRdb re-called the multiplex PCR reads with MiXCR, one entry per CDR3 protein. The sample holds 560,000 or so distinct CDR3 sequences, nearly 20% seen once. The clonotype was recovered from a man aged 40-49 years with Graves' ophthalmopathy. Sequencing was performed on blood.

CDR3 in amino acids: CASSAQTLRDEQYF. The DNA of the CDR3 is TGTGCCAGCAGCGCCCAGACTCTGCGCGACGAGCAGTACTTC. The V gene is TRBV7-9, the J gene TRBJ2-7, with D uncertain. This CDR3 region has 14 residues. V was shortened by 5 bases and J by 5 bases, with 16 bases between the two germline ends. Germline CDR1 SEHNR, CDR2 FQNEAQ (reference sequence).